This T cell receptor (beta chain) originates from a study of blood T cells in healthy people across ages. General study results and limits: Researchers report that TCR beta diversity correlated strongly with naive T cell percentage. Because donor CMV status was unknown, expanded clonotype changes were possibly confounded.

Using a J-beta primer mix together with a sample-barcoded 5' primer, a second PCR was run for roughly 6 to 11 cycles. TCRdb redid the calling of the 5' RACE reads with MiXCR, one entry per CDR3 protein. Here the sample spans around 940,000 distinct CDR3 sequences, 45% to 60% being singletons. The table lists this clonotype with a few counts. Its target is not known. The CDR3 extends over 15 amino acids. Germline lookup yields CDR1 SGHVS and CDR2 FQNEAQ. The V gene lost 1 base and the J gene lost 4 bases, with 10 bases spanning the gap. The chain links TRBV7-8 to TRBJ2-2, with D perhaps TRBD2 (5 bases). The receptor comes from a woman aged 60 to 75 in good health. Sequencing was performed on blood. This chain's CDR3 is CASSLVGRGTGELFF. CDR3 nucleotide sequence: TGTGCCAGCAGCTTAGTTGGGAGAGGCACCGGGGAGCTGTTTTTT.